Listed here is a single T cell receptor beta chain. What it binds is unknown. Germline loops: CDR1 SGHVS, CDR2 FQNEAQ. This CDR3 has 18 residues. Template switching was used to attach UMIs, which incorporated a 6-nucleotide sample barcode. TCRdb re-called the 5' RACE reads, yielding one record per CDR3 amino acid sequence without DNA. This sample contains approximately 150,000 distinct CDR3 sequences. These data come from a study of monozygotic twins with inflammatory bowel disease. The study, taken as a whole, reports: A distinction between different T cell subtypes was not possible. Especially with disease activity, IBD patients shared fewer clonotypes with others than healthy twins did.

This sequence was found in a human donor with ulcerative colitis or Crohn's disease, or a healthy co-twin of an affected twin (not recorded which). The J gene is TRBJ2-1, the V gene TRBV7-8; absent DNA, TCRdb's TRBD2 call cannot be checked. The sample consisted of blood. This CDR3 is CASVPPSGLVEMVNEQFF.